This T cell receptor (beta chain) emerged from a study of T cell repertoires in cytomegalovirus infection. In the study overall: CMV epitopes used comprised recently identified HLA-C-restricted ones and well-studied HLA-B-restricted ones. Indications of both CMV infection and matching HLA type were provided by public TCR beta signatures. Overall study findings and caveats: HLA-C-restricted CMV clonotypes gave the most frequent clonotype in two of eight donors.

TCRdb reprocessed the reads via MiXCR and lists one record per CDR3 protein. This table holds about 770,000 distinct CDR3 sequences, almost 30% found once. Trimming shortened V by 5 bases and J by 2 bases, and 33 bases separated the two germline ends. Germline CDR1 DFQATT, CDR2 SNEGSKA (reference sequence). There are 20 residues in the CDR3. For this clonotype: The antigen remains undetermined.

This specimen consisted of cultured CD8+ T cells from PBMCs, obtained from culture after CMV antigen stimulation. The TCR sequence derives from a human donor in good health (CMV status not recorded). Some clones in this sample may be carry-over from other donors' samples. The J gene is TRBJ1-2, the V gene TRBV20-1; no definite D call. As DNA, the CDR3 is TGCAGTGCTGACTCGTCCTGGCGAGAAGGAAGATTCAGTTCAAACTATGGCTACACCTTC. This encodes CSADSSWREGRFSSNYGYTF.